These T cell receptor beta chains were read from a single sample in a study of identifying expanded T cells in peripheral blood. Measured with immunoSEQ multiplex PCR; TCRdb has only the in-frame clones, and not every one. The sample yields approximately 90,000 clones, about 85% seen once. The material sequenced was blood. All receptors derive from a person aged 18 to 70 in good health. Each CDR3 is given with its conserved first and last residue.

TRBV5-4	TRBJ2-7	CASSPSLTDTAYEQYF
TRBV7-2	TRBJ2-6	CASSLKFSGANVLTF
TRBV4-1	TRBJ2-3	CASSQVSTGRDTQYF
TRBV13	TRBJ2-7	CASSRAVVRRVPDVSSYEQYF
TRBV4-2	TRBJ1-3	CASSQEDSSGNTIYF
TRBV9	TRBJ1-1	CASSVEQGAGMNTEAFF
TRBV19	TRBJ2-5	CARPFPGIVPDWSLRWSMETQYF
TRBV7-2	TRBJ2-2	CASSLPRTSGVPGELFF
TRBV6-5	TRBJ1-5	CASSYSKWGQPQHF
TRBV19	TRBJ1-1	CASTSLRQGARNTEAFF
TRBV19	TRBJ2-5	CASRGGTGGKETQYF